The rows below give T cell receptor beta chains drawn from one sample of a study of blood T cell repertoires in COVID-19. The method was immunoSEQ multiplex PCR; TCRdb's version includes in-frame clones alone and lacks a portion of them. The table shows over 90,000 clones, with 89% occurring only once. The sample taken for sequencing was peripheral blood. The source is a woman aged 70-85 years with acute or convalescent COVID-19. The CDR3 runs from the conserved cysteine through the conserved F or W. The D gene is left open where the match is weak. Size is omitted from some rows. Given values are once, few, many or a class for expanded clones.

V	size	length	J	D	DNA	CDR3
TRBV6-5	-	13	TRBJ1-5	-	TGTGCCAGTTCGAAAAGACAGTTGCAGCCCCAGCATTTT	CASSKRQLQPQHF
TRBV5-1	-	13	TRBJ2-4	-	TGCGCCAGCGGGCCCACCTCGAGGGACATTCAGTACTTC	CASGPTSRDIQYF
TRBV7-2	-	14	TRBJ1-2	TRBD1	TGTGCCAGCAGCCCGGGACAGGGATTGGGGGGCTACACCTTC	CASSPGQGLGGYTF
TRBV5-1	-	15	TRBJ2-7	-	TGCGCCAGCAGCTTGGGACAGGTCGGAACCTACGAGCAGTACTTC	CASSLGQVGTYEQYF
TRBV7-9	-	17	TRBJ2-7	TRBD2	TGTGCCAGCAGCCTCTGGGGCGGGGGTACTTCGGCCTACGAGCAGTACTTC	CASSLWGGGTSAYEQYF
TRBV3-1/TRBV3-2	few	18	TRBJ2-2	TRBD2	TGTGCCAGCAGCCCTTCACCTAGCGGGAGTCGAGGCACCGGGGAGCTGTTTTTT	CASSPSPSGSRGTGELFF
TRBV7-2	-	16	TRBJ2-7	-	TGTGCCAGCAGCCGGACGCGTCGAGGCGGGGCCTACGAGCAGTACTTC	CASSRTRRGGAYEQYF
TRBV7-9	once	14	TRBJ1-6	TRBD1	TGTGCCAGCAGCGTAGACAGGGATACTTCACCCCTCCACTTT	CASSVDRDTSPLHF
TRBV24-1	-	17	TRBJ2-1	-	TGTGCCACCAGTGATGAGACAGGATTAAACTCCTACAATGAGCAGTTCTTC	CATSDETGLNSYNEQFF
TRBV2	-	12	TRBJ1-1	TRBD1	TGTGCCAGCAATCCGACAGGGGAGAGAGCTTTCTTT	CASNPTGERAFF
TRBV28	-	15	TRBJ1-4	TRBD1	TGTGCCAGCAGTACAAGACAGGGTCGAAGTGAAAAACTGTTTTTT	CASSTRQGRSEKLFF
TRBV10-3	-	20	TRBJ2-1	TRBD2	TGTGCCATCAGTGAGCGCGCACCTATGGAGCTAGCGGGCGCGTACAATGAGCAGTTCTTC	CAISERAPMELAGAYNEQFF
TRBV5-1	-	13	TRBJ2-1	-	TGCGCCAGCAGCTTGGCCGGGTGGAATGAGCAGTTCTTC	CASSLAGWNEQFF
TRBV24-1	once	12	TRBJ1-2	-	TGTGCCACCTCCGAGGGGGACTATGGCTACACCTTC	CATSEGDYGYTF
TRBV28	-	16	TRBJ2-5	-	TGTGCCAGCAGTTTATCCTCACAGGGTCATTCAGAGACCCAGTACTTC	CASSLSSQGHSETQYF
TRBV5-1	-	16	TRBJ2-1	TRBD2	TGCGCCAGCAGCTACCTAGCGGGGGGCTCCTACAATGAGCAGTTCTTC	CASSYLAGGSYNEQFF
TRBV2	few	15	TRBJ1-5	TRBD1	TGTGCCAGCAGTGCCGGGACAGGGGCCGGACAGCCCCAGCATTTT	CASSAGTGAGQPQHF
TRBV19	-	17	TRBJ1-6	TRBD1	TGTGCCAGTAGTACGGTTCCGGGACAGGGGAATAATTCACCCCTCCACTTT	CASSTVPGQGNNSPLHF
TRBV14	once	13	TRBJ1-1	-	TGTGCCAGCAGCCTAACACAGAACACTGAAGCTTTCTTT	CASSLTQNTEAFF
TRBV28	-	17	TRBJ2-1	TRBD2	TGTGCCAGCAGGCCGACTAGCGGGGGGGCGGTCTACAATGAGCAGTTCTTC	CASRPTSGGAVYNEQFF
TRBV27	-	16	TRBJ1-6	-	TGTGCCAGCAGACCCCTCCTCAGCTCCTATAATTCACCCCTCCACTTT	CASRPLLSSYNSPLHF
TRBV2	-	14	TRBJ2-1	TRBD1	TGTGCCAGCAGAAGGACAGGGTTTTACAATGAGCAGTTCTTC	CASRRTGFYNEQFF
TRBV15	-	17	TRBJ2-5	TRBD1	TGTGCCACCAGCAGAGTCTTAGGGACAGGGGAGGGGGAGACCCAGTACTTC	CATSRVLGTGEGETQYF
TRBV5-1	-	16	TRBJ2-6	-	TGCGCCAGCAGCTTGGAAAGGGGGTCTGGGGCCAACGTCCTGACTTTC	CASSLERGSGANVLTF
TRBV18	-	14	TRBJ1-4	TRBD1	TGTGCCAGCTCCCGGACAGGGCGGGATGAAAAACTGTTTTTT	CASSRTGRDEKLFF
TRBV6-1	-	16	TRBJ2-2	TRBD1	TGTGCCAGCAGTGAATGGGGACAGGCGAACACCGGGGAGCTGTTTTTT	CASSEWGQANTGELFF
TRBV10-1	few	14	TRBJ1-6	-	TGCGCCAGCAGTGCCTCGAGGGCCGCTTCACCCCTCCACTTT	CASSASRAASPLHF
TRBV7-9	-	15	TRBJ2-3	TRBD2	TGTGCCAGCAGACGGACTAGCGGGGGCACAGATACGCAGTATTTT	CASRRTSGGTDTQYF
TRBV5-1	-	13	TRBJ1-1	TRBD1	TGCGCCAGCAGCAAACCGGGACAGGGTATAGCTTTCTTT	CASSKPGQGIAFF
TRBV27	-	14	TRBJ1-1	-	TGTGCCAGCAGTCCGGGGCTAGCGGACACTGAAGCTTTCTTT	CASSPGLADTEAFF
TRBV18	-	18	TRBJ2-2	TRBD2	TGTGCCAGCTCACCAGTACAAGCGGGGAGCTCGAACACCGGGGAGCTGTTTTTT	CASSPVQAGSSNTGELFF
TRBV7-8	-	16	TRBJ2-3	TRBD2	TGTGCCAGCAGCTTCCGCGGGACTAGCGGAGGGGATACGCAGTATTTT	CASSFRGTSGGDTQYF
TRBV2	-	14	TRBJ1-3	-	TGTGCCAGCAGTGAACAGCGCTCTGGAAACACCATATATTTT	CASSEQRSGNTIYF
TRBV29-1	-	14	TRBJ1-4	-	TGCAGCGTTGCTGCGGGGTCGTCCTCCGAAAAACTGTTTTTT	CSVAAGSSSEKLFF
TRBV7-9	-	14	TRBJ2-7	-	TGTGCCAGCAGCTTGGGGGGAGTTTACTACGAGCAGTACTTC	CASSLGGVYYEQYF